This paragraph covers one T cell receptor beta chain sequence. What antigen it recognizes has not been identified. No quality values exist for individual bases; no much larger clone is one base distant. The protocol used for the library was 5' RACE. The sequencer listed for this sample is Illumina HiSeq 2500. The second PCR ran for about 7 to 11 cycles and used a J-beta primer mix along with a sample-barcoded 5' primer. A unique molecular identifier was introduced onto each TCR beta cDNA molecule by a template-switch 5' adaptor carrying 12 random nucleotides. Each sample yielded at least 2.5 million CDR3-containing paired-end reads. All of the RNA was converted into first-strand cDNA using the Mint cDNA synthesis kit, with a TRBC-specific oligonucleotide serving as the primer. Following uracil-DNA glycosylase treatment, a first 18-cycle PCR with universal primers M1SS and BC2_uni_R was performed on all cDNA. The original pipeline was this. Normalization of each sample was performed by random selection of 1 million high-quality reads, each carrying a distinct molecular identifier. Reads with shared molecular identifiers were discarded instead of being binned into consensus sequences. MiTCR, set to a Q25 quality threshold and the strictest error-elimination algorithm, was used for CDR3 identification, clonotype clustering and error correction. A nonparametric unseen species model using Euler transformation provided a lower-bound estimate of total TCR beta diversity. TCRdb reanalyzed the raw reads on its own, using fastp at Q25 for trimming and MiXCR for clone calling, and kept in-frame beta chains. Entries are consolidated by CDR3 protein sequence, retaining the most common genes and DNA. The V and J calls and clone size are TCRdb's, not the authors'. This sample is represented by around 800,000 distinct CDR3 sequences; around two fifths of them were singletons. In total, the top ten clones hold about a fifth of the sample.

Donors were 40 or so systemically healthy Caucasian individuals from Russia aged about 6 to 100 years. Each donor gave 8 to 10 milliliters of peripheral blood, collected into EDTA-treated Vacutainer tubes. Ficoll-Paque density-gradient centrifugation was used to isolate PBMCs, with at least 6 million per sample. Trizol reagent was used to extract total RNA from the PBMCs, yielding at least 6 micrograms per sample. For every donor, flow cytometry on a PBMC aliquot measured the percentage of naive CD45RAhigh/CD27high T cells. This sample was included in a study of blood T cells in healthy people across ages (dated by TCRdb to the mid-2010s). About the investigation overall: In model experiments, template switching captured about one uniquely barcoded TCR beta cDNA molecule for every two T cells. Age-related changes in TCR beta repertoire diversity were measured in the study by deep sequencing normalized with unique cDNA molecular identifiers. Four age groups were formed from the donors: young (average roughly 15 years), middle-aged (around 41), aged (roughly 56) and long-lived (82). To avoid experimental bias, donors of different ages were randomly spread across the sequencing lanes. The study analyzed two additional independent replicas of 1 million unique cDNA reads from the same blood draw for two donors, one aged 18 to 30 and one aged 80 or older.

CDR1 and CDR2 (SGHTA, FQGNSA) derive from the germline V gene. The CDR3 covers 16 residues, taking in both the cysteine and the phenylalanine. Kept here is only the CDR3 DNA, which spans 48 bases and is read in frame from base 1. Between the V and J ends, shortened by 2 bases and 2 bases respectively, the junction contains 13 bases. What the research found in general, with its limitations: A strong correlation was found between observed TCR beta diversity and the percentage of naive T cells measured by flow cytometry. Because the CMV infection status of the donors was unknown, age-related changes in expanded clonotypes may potentially have been confounded. Observed TCR beta diversity per million T cells fell roughly linearly with age, and a significant reduction was already apparent by age roughly 40. Bulk unsorted PBMC profiling prevented conclusive comparison of naive and antigen-experienced compartments. Total diversity estimates from one million sequenced T cells were considered lower bounds and underestimates. Compared with the aged group, the long-lived group had more naive CD4+ T cells, fewer expanded clones and increased TCR diversity, suggesting age selection.

Material: blood. The clonotype comes from a man in his fifties or sixties in good health. The chain is assembled from TRBV7-2 and TRBJ2-1; no confident D gene assignment can be made. The CDR3 amino acid sequence is: CASSLSSQLTYNEQFF. In nucleotides, the sequence is TGTGCCAGCAGCTTATCTTCCCAATTAACCTACAATGAGCAGTTCTTC.